Only a few counts were recorded for the clone carrying this T cell receptor beta chain. The record originates from a study of T cell repertoires in cytomegalovirus infection. This CDR3 has 15 amino acids. V shed 6 bases, J shed 5 bases, and the junction held 10 bases outside the gene matches. TCRdb redid the calling of the reads with MiXCR, one entry per CDR3 protein. The table includes more than 650,000 distinct CDR3 sequences, 35% to 40% detected once. Sequencing was carried out using PBMCs. The rearrangement links TRBV12-3 or TRBV12-4 to TRBJ2-3; TRBD2 aligns across 8 bases. The clonotype was recovered from a human donor in good health (CMV status not recorded). Some clones in this sample may be carry-over from other donors' samples. CDR3 DNA: TGTGCCAGCAGAAACCCGGGACTAGGAGAAGATACGCAGTATTTT. This codes for CASRNPGLGEDTQYF.